A selection of T cell receptor beta chains follows, all from one sample in a study of blood T cell repertoires in COVID-19. The method was immunoSEQ multiplex PCR; TCRdb's version includes in-frame clones alone and lacks a portion of them. Of 80,000 or so clones listed, roughly 90% are singletons. Sequencing was carried out using peripheral blood. The receptors stem from a human donor in a cohort sampled during active COVID-19. Both conserved end residues are part of each CDR3. The D gene is left open where the match is weak. The listing skips clone size in some rows; elsewhere it reads once, few, many or a size class.

>TRBJ2-3|.|TRBV18|.
TGTGCCACTAGCTCTGAGGCAGATACGCAGTATTTT
CATSSEADTQYF
>TRBJ1-6|TRBD1|TRBV27|.
TGTGCCAGCAGTTTACGAGGACAGGGCTCACCCCTCCACTTT
CASSLRGQGSPLHF
>TRBJ2-2|.|TRBV10-3|.
TGTGCCATCAGTGAAAGGGGTATCCCCGGGGAGCTGTTTTTT
CAISERGIPGELFF
>TRBJ2-7|TRBD2|TRBV7-9|few
TGTGCCAGCAGCCCCCCCAGCGGGAGTCTCTACGAGCAGTACTTC
CASSPPSGSLYEQYF
>TRBJ2-3|TRBD1|TRBV4-2|.
TGTGCCAGCAGCCAAGAGGGAGACAGGGGTGATACGCAGTATTTT
CASSQEGDRGDTQYF
>TRBJ2-1|TRBD2|TRBV9|.
TGTGCCAGCAGCATCGGGACTAGAGGGTCCGGATACAATGAGCAGTTCTTC
CASSIGTRGSGYNEQFF
>TRBJ2-7|TRBD1|TRBV5-1|.
TGCGCCAGCAGAGCCGGGACAGGGGGCCACGAGCAGTACTTC
CASRAGTGGHEQYF
>TRBJ2-2|.|TRBV20-1|.
TGCAGTGCTAGTATCCCTTATCAGCGGAACACCGGGGAGCTGTTTTTT
CSASIPYQRNTGELFF
>TRBJ1-1|TRBD1|TRBV12-3/TRBV12-4|.
TGTGCCAGCAGTTTCGGGACAGATGGTGAAGCTTTCTTT
CASSFGTDGEAFF
>TRBJ1-6|TRBD1|TRBV5-1|.
TGCGCCAGCAGCACGGGGGACAGGAATTCACCCCTCCACTTT
CASSTGDRNSPLHF
>TRBJ1-1|TRBD1|TRBV10-3|.
TGTGCCATCAGTGACCGACAGGGGGGGGTTGGGACTGAAGCTTTCTTT
CAISDRQGGVGTEAFF
>TRBJ1-2|TRBD1|TRBV12-3/TRBV12-4|.
TGTGCCAGCAGCGGGACAGCCTATGGCTACACCTTC
CASSGTAYGYTF
>TRBJ2-1|TRBD1|TRBV27|once
TGTGCCAGCAGGAACGGACAGGGGAGTGAGCAGTTCTTC
CASRNGQGSEQFF
>TRBJ2-7|.|TRBV11-2|.
TGTGCCAGCATACCAACGTGGGGGCCCTACGAGCAGTACTTC
CASIPTWGPYEQYF
>TRBJ2-7|.|TRBV3-1/TRBV3-2|.
TGTGCCAGCAGCCAACGCGCAGGCCGGGAAGGCGAGCAGTACTTC
CASSQRAGREGEQYF
>TRBJ1-2|TRBD1|TRBV13|.
TGTGCCAGCAGCACCATCCTACCTAGGGCAGGGGGTGGTGGCTACACCTTC
CASSTILPRAGGGGYTF
>TRBJ2-3|.|TRBV9|.
TGTGCCAGCAGCGTAGGACAGGGCACAGATACGCAGTATTTT
CASSVGQGTDTQYF
>TRBJ2-1|TRBD2|TRBV25-1|medium-sized
TGTGCCAGCAGCCAGGGACTAGCGGGAGATAATGAGCAGTTCTTC
CASSQGLAGDNEQFF
>TRBJ2-7|TRBD1|TRBV5-1|.
TGCGCCAGCAGTGAAGGGACAGTCTACGAGCAGTACTTC
CASSEGTVYEQYF
>TRBJ2-1|TRBD2|TRBV30|.
TGTGCCTGGAGGGATAGGCGGGGGACCTACAATGAGCAGTTCTTC
CAWRDRRGTYNEQFF
>TRBJ1-1|.|TRBV19|.
TGTGCCAGTACCCCCCCGGTGGGGGGCACTGAAGCTTTCTTT
CASTPPVGGTEAFF
>TRBJ1-1|.|TRBV28|.
TGTGCCAGCAGTTACAACTCCAGGGGTTTGAACACTGAAGCTTTCTTT
CASSYNSRGLNTEAFF
>TRBJ1-1|.|TRBV14|.
TGTGCCAGCAGTCCGAACAGAAGGACTGAAGCTTTCTTT
CASSPNRRTEAFF
>TRBJ1-4|.|TRBV2|.
TGTGCCAGCAGTGAAGTGTTCGGGGGTCGAGATGAAAAACTGTTTTTT
CASSEVFGGRDEKLFF
>TRBJ2-3|.|TRBV10-3|.
TGTGCCATCCAGAGCACAGATACGCAGTATTTT
CAIQSTDTQYF
>TRBJ2-7|.|TRBV28|.
TGTGCCAGCAGTTTTGGCCCTGGGCAGTACTTC
CASSFGPGQYF
>TRBJ1-1|.|TRBV7-3|.
TGTGCCAGCAGCTTATTCGGACAACGGGCTCCACCTTCTATGAACACTGAAGCTTTCTTT
CASSLFGQRAPPSMNTEAFF
>TRBJ2-4|TRBD1|TRBV9|.
TGTGCCAGCAGCGTAGGGGGGACAGGAAACATTCAGTACTTC
CASSVGGTGNIQYF
>TRBJ1-2|TRBD1|TRBV28|.
TGTGCCAGCAGTTTGGGGGGGACAGGGGGCGTGTATGGCTACACCTTC
CASSLGGTGGVYGYTF
>TRBJ1-2|.|TRBV12-3/TRBV12-4|few
TGTGCCAGCAGATGGAGGCGCCTGAGTGGCTACACCTTC
CASRWRRLSGYTF
>TRBJ2-1|.|TRBV4-2|.
TGTGCCAGCAGCCAAGTTCTCCTCAATGAGCAGTTCTTC
CASSQVLLNEQFF
>TRBJ2-7|TRBD1|TRBV5-1|.
TGCGCCAGCAGCTCCACACCAGGACAGGGTACCTACGAGCAGTACTTC
CASSSTPGQGTYEQYF
>TRBJ2-1|TRBD2|TRBV5-4|few
TGTGCCAGCAGCTTGGCGGGACTAGCGGGGTACAATGAGCAGTTCTTC
CASSLAGLAGYNEQFF
>TRBJ2-7|.|TRBV10-3|.
TGTGCCATCAGCCTACAGGGTTACGAGCAGTACTTC
CAISLQGYEQYF
>TRBJ1-5|.|TRBV19|.
TGTGCCAGTAGTATTTCCCCACAGGGCCTTCAGCCCCAGCATTTT
CASSISPQGLQPQHF
>TRBJ2-7|.|TRBV5-4|.
TGTGCCAGCAGCTTGGCCGCTGGACAGTTGACCTCCTACGAGCAGTACTTC
CASSLAAGQLTSYEQYF
>TRBJ1-4|.|TRBV15|.
TGTGCCACCATCCTAGGGGGGGGAGCTAATGAAAAACTGTTTTTT
CATILGGGANEKLFF
>TRBJ2-3|TRBD2|TRBV6-5|.
TGTGCCAGCAGTTCAAGGACTAGCCTAAACACAGATACGCAGTATTTT
CASSSRTSLNTDTQYF
>TRBJ1-4|.|TRBV11-3|.
TGTGCCAGCAGCCTTGGAGGGGTTAGAAATGAAAAACTGTTTTTT
CASSLGGVRNEKLFF
>TRBJ2-3|TRBD2|TRBV7-3|.
TGTGCCAGCAGCTTATCCCGGACTAGCGAGGCTCTCGATCCAGATACGCAGTATTTT
CASSLSRTSEALDPDTQYF
>TRBJ2-7|TRBD2|TRBV11-2|.
TGTGCCAGCAGCTCCGGGGGGCGGGAGGAGTACTTC
CASSSGGREEYF
>TRBJ2-1|.|TRBV24-1|.
TGTGCCACCAGTCTCGCTAGCTGGGATGAGCAGTTCTTC
CATSLASWDEQFF
>TRBJ2-7|TRBD1|TRBV29-1|.
TGCAGCGTTAGGGACAGCTCCTACGAGCAGTACTTC
CSVRDSSYEQYF